The rows below give T cell receptor beta chains drawn from one sample of a study of T cells in narcolepsy. Sequencing was performed with immunoSEQ multiplex PCR; in TCRdb, only in-frame clones are kept and a portion is missing. Found here are under 40,000 clones, 70% to 85% of them singletons; the top ten hold roughly 1.3%. Sequenced input: CD45RA- memory CD4+ T cells from PBMCs. All receptors come from a human donor with narcolepsy. Both conserved end residues are trimmed from each CDR3. D genes are given only for firm matches.

>.|TRBV19|TRBJ2-4
ASNRDSSKNIQY
>.|TRBV9|TRBJ2-5
ASSVSQETQY
>.|TRBV5-8|TRBJ1-2
ASSLRQNDGYT
>.|TRBV6-1|TRBJ1-5
ASSERDNQPQH
>.|TRBV19|TRBJ1-1
ASGFPGNTEAF
>.|TRBV19|TRBJ2-1
ASSQAVEQF
>.|TRBV11-2|TRBJ2-5
ASSLGAGTLETQY
>TRBD2|TRBV10-3|TRBJ2-2
AISETSGNTGELF
>.|TRBV29-1|TRBJ2-1
SVGHPSSYNEQF
>TRBD1|TRBV18|TRBJ1-2
ASSPEAARGMVYT
>.|TRBV7-2|TRBJ2-2
ASSPAGPTGELF
>TRBD1|TRBV2|TRBJ1-4
ASRPNDRGEKLF
>TRBD1|TRBV10-1|TRBJ2-2
ASSGGQGFANTGELF
>.|TRBV7-9|TRBJ1-2
ASSLAGTSNYGYT
>.|TRBV11-2|TRBJ2-7
ASSVDRTGQY
>.|TRBV4-3|TRBJ2-1
ASSQVDLGISYNEQF
>.|TRBV30|TRBJ2-3
AWTRAGSTDTQY
>TRBD2|TRBV5-4|TRBJ2-5
ASSSTSGEETQY
>.|TRBV6-6|TRBJ1-5
ASSLQEINQPQH
>.|TRBV27|TRBJ1-6
ASSTPTGYNSPLH
>.|TRBV18|TRBJ1-5
ASSPGLLESQH
>.|TRBV9|TRBJ1-3
ASSVAGGATGNTIY
>TRBD1|TRBV6-5|TRBJ1-6
ASSYRTGNNSPLH
>.|TRBV25-1|TRBJ1-1
ASSERANTEAF
>.|TRBV4-3|TRBJ2-5
ASSPGQGSRETQY
>.|TRBV21-1|TRBJ1-1
ASSKAQISLNTEAF
>.|TRBV20-1|TRBJ1-4
SASSDEKLF
>.|TRBV29-1|TRBJ1-4
SVAPATNEKLF
>TRBD2|TRBV11-3|TRBJ2-1
ASSLESAGGSRHEQF
>.|TRBV12-5|TRBJ1-1
ASGYGVDSEAF
>.|TRBV5-4|TRBJ1-2
ASSPGGDFYGYT
>.|TRBV21-1|TRBJ2-2
ASSQGMNTGELF
>TRBD1|TRBV2|TRBJ2-2
ASRGQGNTGELF
>TRBD1|TRBV6-6|TRBJ1-1
ASSRTGYLNTEAF
>TRBD1|TRBV5-4|TRBJ2-2
ASSGGQTGTGYTGELF
>TRBD1|TRBV7-2|TRBJ2-5
ASSPRTGVEETQY
>.|TRBV6-6|TRBJ1-1
ASSYTRGTAF
>.|TRBV6-4|TRBJ1-6
ASSDPREVPYNSPLH
>.|TRBV15|TRBJ2-1
ATSRDRGGVNEQF
>.|TRBV5-4|TRBJ2-1
ASSLALVQSGSYNEQF
>TRBD1|TRBV9|TRBJ2-7
ASSVGNRGWEQY
>.|TRBV6-5|TRBJ1-6
ASSDVSNNSPLH
>TRBD1|TRBV30|TRBJ1-6
AWSGTGNNSPLH
>.|TRBV2|TRBJ2-4
ASSYTHPRENIQY
>.|TRBV27|TRBJ2-7
ASSPRFGSGEQY
>.|TRBV2|TRBJ1-5
ASSYRDGNQPQH
>.|TRBV7-9|TRBJ2-1
ASSLVLGDYNEQF
>.|TRBV19|TRBJ1-1
ASSIIENTEAF
>TRBD1|TRBV6-5|TRBJ1-2
ASSWDSGGYT
>TRBD2|TRBV2|TRBJ2-2
ASSYTRSGGGAPGELF
>.|TRBV19|TRBJ1-2
ATQPRADRNYGYT
>.|TRBV18|TRBJ2-5
ASSRDLSPETQY
>.|TRBV11-2|TRBJ2-5
ASSLMESKETQY
>TRBD1|TRBV7-2|TRBJ1-2
ASSSADRGGYT
>.|TRBV18|TRBJ2-2
ASSPQNTGELF
>.|TRBV7-3|TRBJ1-2
ASSLTNGRTDGYT
>TRBD2|TRBV30|TRBJ2-1
AWRLAGGHYEQF
>.|TRBV14|TRBJ1-1
ASSQDPQGKTEAF
>.|TRBV6-1|TRBJ2-1
ASSGGSGSSYNEQF